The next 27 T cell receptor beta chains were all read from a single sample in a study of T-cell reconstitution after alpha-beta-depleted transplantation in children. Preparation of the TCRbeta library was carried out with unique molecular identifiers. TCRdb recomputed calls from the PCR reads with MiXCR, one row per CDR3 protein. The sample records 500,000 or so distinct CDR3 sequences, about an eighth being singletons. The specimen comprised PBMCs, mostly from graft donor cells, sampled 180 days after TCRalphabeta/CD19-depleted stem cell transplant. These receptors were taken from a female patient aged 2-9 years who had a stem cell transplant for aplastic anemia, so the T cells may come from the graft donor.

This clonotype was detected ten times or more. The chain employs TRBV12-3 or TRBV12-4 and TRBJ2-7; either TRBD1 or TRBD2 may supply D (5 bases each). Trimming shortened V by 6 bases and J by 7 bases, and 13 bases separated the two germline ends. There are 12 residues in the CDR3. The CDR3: CASRSGRGEQYV. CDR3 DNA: TGTGCCAGCAGGTCAGGGAGAGGTGAGCAGTACGTC.

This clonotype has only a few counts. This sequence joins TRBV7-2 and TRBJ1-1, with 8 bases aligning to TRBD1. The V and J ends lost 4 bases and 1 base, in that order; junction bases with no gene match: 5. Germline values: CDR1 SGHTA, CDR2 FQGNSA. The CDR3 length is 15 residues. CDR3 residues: CASSSGQVWNTEAFF. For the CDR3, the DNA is TGTGCCAGCAGCTCGGGACAGGTTTGGAACACTGAAGCTTTCTTT.

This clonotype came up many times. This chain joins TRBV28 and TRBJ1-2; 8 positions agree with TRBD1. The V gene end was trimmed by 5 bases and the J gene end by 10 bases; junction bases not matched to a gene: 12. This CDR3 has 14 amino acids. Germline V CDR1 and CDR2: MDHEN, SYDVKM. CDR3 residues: CASSTPRDRPDYTF. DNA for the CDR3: TGTGCCAGCAGTACCCCTAGGGACAGGCCAGACTACACCTTC.

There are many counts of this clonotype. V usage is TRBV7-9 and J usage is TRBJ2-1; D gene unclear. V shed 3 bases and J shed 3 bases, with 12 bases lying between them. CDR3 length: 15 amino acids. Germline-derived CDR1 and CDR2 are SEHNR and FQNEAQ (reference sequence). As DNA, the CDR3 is TGTGCCAGCAGCTTTGAAACAGTTATCTACAATGAGCAGTTCTTC. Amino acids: CASSFETVIYNEQFF.

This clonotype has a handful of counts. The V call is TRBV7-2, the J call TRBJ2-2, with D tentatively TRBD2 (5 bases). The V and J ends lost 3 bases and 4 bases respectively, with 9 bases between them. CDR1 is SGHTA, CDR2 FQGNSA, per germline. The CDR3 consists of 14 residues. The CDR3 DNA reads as TGTGCCAGCAGCTTCTGGACTGCCACCGGGGAGCTGTTTTTT. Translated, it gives CASSFWTATGELFF.

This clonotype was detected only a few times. CDR3 sequence reads: CASIPTGLSNQPQHF. The CDR3 DNA reads as TGTGCCAGTATTCCAACAGGGCTCAGCAATCAGCCCCAGCATTTT. V and J are TRBV19 and TRBJ1-5; D may be TRBD1 (6 bases). Per germline, CDR1 LNHDA and CDR2 SQIVND (reference sequence). The CDR3 extends over 15 amino acids. Trimming removed 7 bases from V and 1 base from J, with 14 bases in between.

The CDR3: CSARGGGLAGGLNTGELFF. CDR3 nucleotides: TGCAGTGCTAGAGGGGGGGGACTAGCGGGAGGATTGAACACCGGGGAGCTGTTTTTT. The V gene is TRBV20-1, the J gene TRBJ2-2; 15 bases agree with TRBD2. CDR3 length equals 19 residues. Germline lookup yields CDR1 DFQATT and CDR2 SNEGSKA (reference sequence). The V gene end was trimmed by 1 base and the J gene end by 1 base; junction bases not matched to a gene: 7.

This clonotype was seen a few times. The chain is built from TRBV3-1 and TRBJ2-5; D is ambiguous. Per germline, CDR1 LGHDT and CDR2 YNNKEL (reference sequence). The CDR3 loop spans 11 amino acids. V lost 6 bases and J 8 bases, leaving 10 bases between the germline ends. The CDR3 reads CASSQRSTQYF. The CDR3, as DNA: TGTGCCAGCAGTCAGAGATCAACCCAGTACTTC.

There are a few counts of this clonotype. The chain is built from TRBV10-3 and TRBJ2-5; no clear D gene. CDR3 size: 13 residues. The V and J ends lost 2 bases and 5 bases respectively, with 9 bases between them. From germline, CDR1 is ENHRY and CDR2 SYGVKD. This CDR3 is CAISEPLRETQYF. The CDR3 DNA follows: TGTGCCATCAGTGAGCCGCTGAGGGAGACCCAGTACTTC.

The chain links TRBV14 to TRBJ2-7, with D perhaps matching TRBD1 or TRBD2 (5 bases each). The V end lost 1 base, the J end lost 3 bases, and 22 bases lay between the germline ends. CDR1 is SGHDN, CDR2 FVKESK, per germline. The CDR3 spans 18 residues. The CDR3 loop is CASSQAVGVGEWSYEQYF. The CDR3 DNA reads TGTGCCAGCAGCCAAGCTGTCGGGGTGGGGGAGTGGAGCTACGAGCAGTACTTC.

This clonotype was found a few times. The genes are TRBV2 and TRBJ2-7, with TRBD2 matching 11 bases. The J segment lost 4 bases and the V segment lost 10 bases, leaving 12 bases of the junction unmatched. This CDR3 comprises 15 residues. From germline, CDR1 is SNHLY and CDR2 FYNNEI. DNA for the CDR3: TGTGCCATACACGACTCGACTAGCGGGGTATACGAGCAGTACTTC. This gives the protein CAIHDSTSGVYEQYF.

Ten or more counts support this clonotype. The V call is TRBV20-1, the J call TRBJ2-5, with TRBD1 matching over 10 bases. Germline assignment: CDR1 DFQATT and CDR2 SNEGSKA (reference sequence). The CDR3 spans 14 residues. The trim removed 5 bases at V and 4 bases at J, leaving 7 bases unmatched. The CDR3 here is CSAHRTGGLETQYF. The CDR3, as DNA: TGCAGTGCTCATAGGACAGGGGGGTTAGAGACCCAGTACTTC.

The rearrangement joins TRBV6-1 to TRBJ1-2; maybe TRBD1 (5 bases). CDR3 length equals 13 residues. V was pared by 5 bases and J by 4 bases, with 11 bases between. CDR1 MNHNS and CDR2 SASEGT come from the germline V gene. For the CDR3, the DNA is TGTGCCAGCAGTAAAACAGGAGCCTATGGCTACACCTTC. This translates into CASSKTGAYGYTF.

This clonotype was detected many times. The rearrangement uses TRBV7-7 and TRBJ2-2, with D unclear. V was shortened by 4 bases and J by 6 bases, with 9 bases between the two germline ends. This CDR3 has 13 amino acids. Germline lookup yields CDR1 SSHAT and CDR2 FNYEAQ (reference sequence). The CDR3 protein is CASSSTVAGELFF. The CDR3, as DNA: TGTGCCAGCAGCTCCACCGTCGCCGGGGAGCTGTTTTTT.

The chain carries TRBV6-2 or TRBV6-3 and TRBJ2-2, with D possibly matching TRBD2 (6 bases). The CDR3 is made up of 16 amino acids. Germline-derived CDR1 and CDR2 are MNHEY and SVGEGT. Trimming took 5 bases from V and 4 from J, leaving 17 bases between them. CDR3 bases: TGTGCCAGCAGTAACCGGGGACCCGGGGGCACCGGGGAGCTGTTTTTT. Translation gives CASSNRGPGGTGELFF.

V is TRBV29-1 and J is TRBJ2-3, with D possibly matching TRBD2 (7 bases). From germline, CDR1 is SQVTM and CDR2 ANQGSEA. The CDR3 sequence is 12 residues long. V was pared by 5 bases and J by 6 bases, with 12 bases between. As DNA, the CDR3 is TGCAGCGTTAAGGGGGGGTTGGATACGCAGTATTTT. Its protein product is CSVKGGLDTQYF.

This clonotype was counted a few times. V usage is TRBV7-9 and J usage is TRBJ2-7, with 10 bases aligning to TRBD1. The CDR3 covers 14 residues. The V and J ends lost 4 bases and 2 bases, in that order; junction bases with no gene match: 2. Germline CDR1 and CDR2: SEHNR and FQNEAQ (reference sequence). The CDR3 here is CASSSDRGPYEQYF. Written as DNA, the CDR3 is TGTGCCAGCAGCTCCGACAGGGGGCCCTACGAGCAGTACTTC. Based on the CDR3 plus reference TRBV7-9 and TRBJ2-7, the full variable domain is DTGVSQNPRHKITKRGQNVTFRCDPISEHNRLYWYRQTLGQGPEFLTYFQNEAQLEKSRLLSDRFSAERPKGSFSTLEIQRTEQGDSAMYLCASSSDRGPYEQYFGPGTRLTVT.

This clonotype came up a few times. CDR3 amino acids: CASSYSGLRSSYNSPLHF. For the CDR3, the DNA is TGTGCCAGCAGTTACTCGGGATTGAGGAGCTCCTATAATTCACCCCTCCACTTT. The V call is TRBV6-5, the J call TRBJ1-6; D is ambiguous. The CDR3 is made up of 18 amino acids. Trimming left V 0 bases short and J 0 bases short, with 12 bases between. CDR1 is MNHEY, CDR2 SVGAGI, per germline.

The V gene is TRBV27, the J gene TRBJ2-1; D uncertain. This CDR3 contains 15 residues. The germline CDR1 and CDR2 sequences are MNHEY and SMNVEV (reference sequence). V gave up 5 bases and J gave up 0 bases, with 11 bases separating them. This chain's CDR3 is CASSLGNPSYNEQFF. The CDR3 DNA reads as TGTGCCAGCAGTCTGGGCAATCCCTCCTACAATGAGCAGTTCTTC.

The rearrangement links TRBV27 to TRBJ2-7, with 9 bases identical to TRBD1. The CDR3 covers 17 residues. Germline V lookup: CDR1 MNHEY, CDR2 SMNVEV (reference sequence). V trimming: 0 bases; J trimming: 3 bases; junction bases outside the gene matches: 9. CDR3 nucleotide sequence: TGTGCCAGCAGTTTATCGTTTTTCCGGGACAGGGACTACGAGCAGTACTTC. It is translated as CASSLSFFRDRDYEQYF.

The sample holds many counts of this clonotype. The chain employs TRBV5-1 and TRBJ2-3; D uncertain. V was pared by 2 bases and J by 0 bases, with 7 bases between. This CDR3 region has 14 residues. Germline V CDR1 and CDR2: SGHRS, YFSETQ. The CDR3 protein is CASSFTPSTDTQYF. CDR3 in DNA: TGCGCCAGCAGCTTTACACCGAGCACAGATACGCAGTATTTT.

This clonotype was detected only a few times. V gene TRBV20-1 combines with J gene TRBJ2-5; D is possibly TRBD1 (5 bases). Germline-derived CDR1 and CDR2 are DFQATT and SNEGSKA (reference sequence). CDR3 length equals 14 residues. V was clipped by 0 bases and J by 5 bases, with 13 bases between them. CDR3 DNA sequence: TGCAGTGCTAGAGATCGAACTCAGGGTGAGACCCAGTACTTC. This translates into CSARDRTQGETQYF.

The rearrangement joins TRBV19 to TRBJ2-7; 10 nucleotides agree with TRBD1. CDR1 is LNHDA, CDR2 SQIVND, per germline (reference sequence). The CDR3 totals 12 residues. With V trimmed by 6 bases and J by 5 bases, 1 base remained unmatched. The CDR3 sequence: CASRGQGNEQYV. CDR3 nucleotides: TGTGCCAGTAGGGGACAGGGGAACGAGCAGTACGTC.

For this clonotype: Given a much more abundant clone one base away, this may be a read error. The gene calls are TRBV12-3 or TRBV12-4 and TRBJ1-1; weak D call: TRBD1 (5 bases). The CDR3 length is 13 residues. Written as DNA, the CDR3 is TGTGCCAACAGTTTGGGGGACGGCTCTGAAGCTTTCTTT. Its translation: CANSLGDGSEAFF.

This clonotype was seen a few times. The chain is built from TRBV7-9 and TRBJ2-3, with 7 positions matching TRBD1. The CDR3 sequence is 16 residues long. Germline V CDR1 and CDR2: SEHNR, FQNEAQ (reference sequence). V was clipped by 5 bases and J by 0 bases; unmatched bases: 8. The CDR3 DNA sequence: TGTGCCAGCAGCCCCGGACAGGAGGCTAGCACAGATACGCAGTATTTT. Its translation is CASSPGQEASTDTQYF.

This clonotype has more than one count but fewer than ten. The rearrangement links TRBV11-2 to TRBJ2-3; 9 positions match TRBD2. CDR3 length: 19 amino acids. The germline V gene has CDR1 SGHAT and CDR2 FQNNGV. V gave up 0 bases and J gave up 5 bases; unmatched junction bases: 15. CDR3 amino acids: CASSLEGASGTLSEDTQYF. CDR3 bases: TGTGCCAGCAGCTTAGAGGGAGCTAGCGGGACACTTAGTGAAGATACGCAGTATTTT.

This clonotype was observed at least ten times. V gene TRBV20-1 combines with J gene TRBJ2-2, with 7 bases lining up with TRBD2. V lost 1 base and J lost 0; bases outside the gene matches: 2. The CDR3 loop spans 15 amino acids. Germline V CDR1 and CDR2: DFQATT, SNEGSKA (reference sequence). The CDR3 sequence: CSARGGGANTGELFF. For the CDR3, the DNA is TGCAGTGCTAGAGGCGGGGGAGCGAACACCGGGGAGCTGTTTTTT.